One sample yielded the 26 T cell receptor beta chains listed below, sequenced in a study of blood T cell repertoires in COVID-19. Using immunoSEQ multiplex PCR, the repertoire was profiled, and TCRdb retains in-frame clones only, with some absent. The sample contains hundreds of thousands of clones, 80% to 90% of which appear only once. The sample comprised PBMCs or T cells enriched from blood (not recorded which). All receptors come from a woman in her forties or fifties with acute COVID-19.

This clone was found once. This chain links TRBV5-1 with TRBJ2-1; TRBD2 aligns across 15 bases. Unmatched junction bases numbered 5, after V lost 4 bases and J lost 3 bases. Germline CDR1 SGHRS, CDR2 YFSETQ. This CDR3 has 17 residues. In nucleotides, the CDR3 is TGCGCCAGCAGCCTGGGGACTAGCGGGAGGAGCTACAATGAGCAGTTCTTC. The encoded protein is CASSLGTSGRSYNEQFF.

This chain connects TRBV27 to TRBJ2-1, with TRBD2 matching over 7 bases. This CDR3 region has 14 residues. Germline CDR1 is MNHEY and CDR2 is SMNVEV (reference sequence). Losses at the gene ends were 4 bases for V and 15 bases for J; bases not matched to a gene: 15. CDR3 region: CASSWSSGTPGTFF. In DNA form, the CDR3 reads TGTGCCAGCAGTTGGTCAAGCGGGACCCCTGGGACGTTCTTC.

J is TRBJ2-7 and V is TRBV3-1 (or the pseudogene TRBV3-2), with 8 bases lining up with TRBD1. Losses at the gene ends were 4 bases for V and 9 bases for J; bases not matched to a gene: 14. Germline V CDR1 and CDR2: LGHDT, YNNKEL (reference sequence). This CDR3 has 15 amino acids. CDR3 in DNA: TGTGCCAGCAGCCGAGCAGGGGGCTCCTACGAGTCGCAGTACTTC. Amino acids: CASSRAGGSYESQYF.

A note on this clone: The junction departs from the called germline gene at one end, perhaps through a read error. The genes are TRBV20-1 and TRBJ2-7; TRBD1 matches at 8 bases. The CDR3 contains 10 residues. Germline assignment: CDR1 DFQATT and CDR2 SNEGSKA (reference sequence). CDR3 region: CSASAGQAGF. CDR3 DNA: TGCAGTGCTAGTGCGGGACAGGCCGGCTTC.

CDR3: CASNRPGGEAFF. The CDR3 DNA reads as TGTGCCAGCAACCGACCGGGGGGTGAAGCTTTCTTT. The rearrangement links TRBV7-3 to TRBJ1-1; D might be TRBD1 (5 bases). The CDR3 is made up of 12 amino acids. Trimming took off 7 bases at V and 7 bases at J, with 13 bases between the two ends. Germline-derived CDR1 and CDR2 are SGHTA and FQGTGA.

This clone was recorded only once. The rearrangement uses TRBV5-4 and TRBJ2-2; D may be TRBD1 (5 bases). V was pared by 4 bases and J by 1 base, with 8 bases between. CDR1 is SGHNT, CDR2 YYREEE, per germline (reference sequence). This CDR3 region has 14 residues. CDR3 in DNA: TGTGCCAGCAGCCTAGGACAGAACACCGGGGAGCTGTTTTTT. This sequence encodes CASSLGQNTGELFF.

J is TRBJ1-2 and V is TRBV30; no clear D. Trimming left V 0 bases short and J 2 bases short, with 7 bases between. The CDR3 is 13 amino acids. Germline CDR1 and CDR2: GTSNPN and SVGIG (reference sequence). CDR3 sequence: CAWSVLRNYGYTF. The CDR3 DNA follows: TGTGCCTGGAGTGTACTCCGGAACTATGGCTACACCTTC.

The chain uses TRBV28 and TRBJ2-5, with no clear D. The germline gives CDR1 MDHEN, CDR2 SYDVKM. The CDR3 has 16 amino acids. Trimming left V 5 bases short and J 4 bases short, with 20 bases between. CDR3 in amino acids: CASSPPSRPPRETQYF. The CDR3 bases are TGTGCCAGCAGTCCCCCCTCTAGGCCCCCTCGAGAGACCCAGTACTTC.

V usage is TRBV6-5 and J usage is TRBJ1-4, with 8 nucleotides matching TRBD1. The CDR3 is 14 amino acids. The J segment lost 7 bases and the V segment lost 2 bases, leaving 3 bases of the junction unmatched. The germline V gene encodes CDR1 MNHEY and CDR2 SVGAGI. DNA for the CDR3: TGTGCCAGCAGTTACGACAGGGGCATTGAAAAACTGTTTTTT. Encoded protein: CASSYDRGIEKLFF.

The V call is TRBV27, the J call TRBJ2-7; 9 bases agree with TRBD2. The ends lost 5 bases at V and 5 bases at J; junction bases unmatched: 10. The germline V gene has CDR1 MNHEY and CDR2 SMNVEV (reference sequence). The length of the CDR3 is 15 residues. CDR3 protein: CASSRPGLASDEQYF. The DNA for the CDR3 is TGTGCCAGCAGTCGACCGGGACTAGCTTCCGACGAGCAGTACTTC.

The chain joins TRBV27 to TRBJ2-7, with D possibly matching TRBD1 (6 bases). CDR1 and CDR2 (germline): MNHEY, SMNVEV (reference sequence). The CDR3 extends over 14 amino acids. Between the trimmed V and J ends, which lost 4 bases and 3 bases, there was a span of 13 bases. CDR3 sequence reads: CASSYRQGNYEQYF. For the CDR3, the DNA is TGTGCCAGCAGTTATCGCCAGGGGAACTACGAGCAGTACTTC.

This clone was detected once. The chain links TRBV28 to TRBJ2-7; TRBD2 might be the D (5 bases). The CDR3 has 12 amino acids. Trimming cost V 2 bases and J 4 bases, with 6 bases left between them. Germline CDR1 reads MDHEN; CDR2 reads SYDVKM. CDR3 DNA sequence: TGTGCCAGCAGTTTAGAGGGTTACGAGCAGTACTTC. Translation gives CASSLEGYEQYF.

This rearrangement joins TRBV4-2 to TRBJ1-1; D might be TRBD1 (5 bases). Germline V gene sequence: CDR1 LGHNA, CDR2 YNFKEQ. CDR3 length: 14 amino acids. V dropped 3 bases and J dropped 3 bases, with 11 bases sitting between them. The CDR3 sequence is CASSHGGADTEAFF. CDR3 DNA sequence: TGTGCCAGCAGCCATGGCGGGGCGGACACTGAAGCTTTCTTT.

This chain uses TRBV30 with TRBJ2-2; 7 bases align to TRBD1. CDR3 size: 13 residues. The germline V gene has CDR1 GTSNPN and CDR2 SVGIG (reference sequence). The V gene end was trimmed by 2 bases and the J gene end by 6 bases; junction bases not matched to a gene: 3. CDR3 DNA: TGTGCCTGGAGTCTAGACAGGGCCGGGGAGCTGTTTTTT. Residues: CAWSLDRAGELFF.

The chain recombines TRBV9 with TRBJ2-3; weak D call: TRBD1 (5 bases). V lost 0 bases and J lost 2, with 10 bases in between. The germline V gene has CDR1 SGDLS and CDR2 YYNGEE. This CDR3 contains 15 residues. The CDR3 nucleotides read TGTGCCAGCAGCGTAGCGACAGTATTCACAGATACGCAGTATTTT. Translation gives CASSVATVFTDTQYF.

The J gene is TRBJ2-5, the V gene TRBV5-1; D may be TRBD2 (5 bases). This CDR3 has 15 residues. V lost 4 bases and J 2 bases, leaving 15 bases between the germline ends. Germline CDR1 SGHRS, CDR2 YFSETQ. The CDR3 nucleotides read TGCGCCAGCAGCCGAGACCCCGGGATGCAAGAGACCCAGTACTTC. Translation gives CASSRDPGMQETQYF.

The genes are TRBV18 and TRBJ1-1; D uncertain. The CDR3 totals 15 residues. V lost 3 bases to trimming and J lost 2 bases, with 13 bases between them. Per germline, CDR1 KGHSH and CDR2 LQKENI. The CDR3 nucleotides read TGTGCCAGCTCACCGGTCGAACAGAGAAACACTGAAGCTTTCTTT. It specifies CASSPVEQRNTEAFF. Looking up the rest from reference TRBV18 and TRBJ1-1 gives the full variable domain: NAGVMQNPRHLVRRRGQEARLRCSPMKGHSHVYWYRQLPEEGLKFMVYLQKENIIDESGMPKERFSAEFPKEGPSILRIQQVVRGDSAAYFCASSPVEQRNTEAFFGQGTRLTVV.

This clone came up a few times. This chain uses TRBV7-2 with TRBJ2-5, with unresolved D. The CDR3 is 11 residues long. Trimming took off 4 bases at V and 3 bases at J, with 3 bases between the two ends. The germline gives CDR1 SGHTA, CDR2 FQGNSA. CDR3 amino acids: CASSSEETQYF. The CDR3 region has the DNA TGTGCCAGCAGCTCCGAAGAGACCCAGTACTTC. The entire variable domain, with the rest obtained from reference TRBV7-2 and TRBJ2-5, is as follows: GAGVSQSPSNKVTEKGKDVELRCDPISGHTALYWYRQSLGQGLEFLIYFQGNSAPDKSGLPSDRFSAERTGGSVSTLTIQRTQQEDSAVYLCASSSEETQYFGPGTRLLVL.

The chain has TRBV7-6 and TRBJ2-7, with D perhaps TRBD1 (7 bases). The germline V gene encodes CDR1 SGHVS and CDR2 FNYEAQ. The CDR3 is 14 amino acids. V lost 5 bases and J lost 6, with 17 bases in between. The CDR3 DNA is TGTGCCAGCAGCCGGACAGGACTAAGCCCCGAGCAGTACTTC. As protein: CASSRTGLSPEQYF.

This chain connects TRBV5-4 to TRBJ1-3; D remains unclear. V was cut by 0 bases and J by 0 bases, with 7 bases left in between. Germline assignment: CDR1 SGHNT and CDR2 YYREEE (reference sequence). The CDR3 has 15 amino acids. In DNA, the CDR3 is TGTGCCAGCAGCTTGGCAGGCCTCTCTGGAAACACCATATATTTT. Translated, it gives CASSLAGLSGNTIYF.

CDR3 in amino acids: CAWGRQGNSPLHF. The CDR3 DNA follows: TGTGCCTGGGGCCGACAGGGGAATTCACCCCTCCACTTT. The chain joins TRBV30 to TRBJ1-6; TRBD1 matches 8 bases. V shed 5 bases, J shed 7 bases, and the junction held 4 bases outside the gene matches. The germline V gene encodes CDR1 GTSNPN and CDR2 SVGIG (reference sequence). CDR3 length equals 13 residues.

The chain is built from TRBV30 and TRBJ1-1, with D possibly being TRBD1 (5 bases). Trimming took 4 bases from V and 1 from J, leaving 10 bases between them. Germline V gene data show CDR1 as GTSNPN and CDR2 as SVGIG (reference sequence). This CDR3 has 13 residues. In nucleotides, the CDR3 is TGTGCCTGGAACCCCCAGGGGAACACTGAAGCTTTCTTT. This gives the protein CAWNPQGNTEAFF.

The J gene is TRBJ1-2, the V gene TRBV7-2, with a possible D match to TRBD1 (5 bases). V was trimmed by 5 bases and J by 2 bases, leaving 9 bases between them. The germline gives CDR1 SGHTA, CDR2 FQGNSA. The CDR3 length is 13 residues. Here the CDR3 DNA reads TGTGCCAGCAGCGTACAGGCGAACTATGGCTACACCTTC. Its protein is CASSVQANYGYTF.

The chain is built from TRBV7-9 and TRBJ1-2; D perhaps matches TRBD1 (5 bases). CDR1 and CDR2 (germline): SEHNR, FQNEAQ (reference sequence). The CDR3 totals 12 residues. The V end was cut by 5 bases, the J end by 4 bases, with 8 bases between. In nucleotides, the CDR3 is TGTGCCAGCAGCGTGGGGGGCTATGGCTACACCTTC. It encodes CASSVGGYGYTF.

The gene calls are TRBV12-3 or TRBV12-4 and TRBJ2-3, with unresolved D. There are 11 residues in the CDR3. Deletions cut 7 bases from V and 2 bases from J, with 4 bases between. The CDR3 region has the DNA TGTGCCAGCACCCACACAGATACGCAGTATTTT. The encoded protein is CASTHTDTQYF.

This chain uses TRBV9 with TRBJ2-2, with 10 bases fitting TRBD1. The ends lost 4 bases at V and 4 bases at J; junction bases unmatched: 4. Germline V gene sequence: CDR1 SGDLS, CDR2 YYNGEE. CDR3 size: 15 residues. CDR3 in amino acids: CASSLRTGGTGELFF. Written as DNA, the CDR3 is TGTGCCAGCAGCCTAAGGACAGGGGGCACCGGGGAGCTGTTTTTT. The variable domain in full, with the rest retrieved from reference TRBV9 and TRBJ2-2, is DSGVTQTPKHLITATGQRVTLRCSPRSGDLSVYWYQQSLDQGLQFLIQYYNGEERAKGNILERFSAQQFPDLHSELNLSSLELGDSALYFCASSLRTGGTGELFFGEGSRLTVL.